The source of this T cell receptor (beta chain) is a study of shared T cell receptors in the human thymus. Here immunoSEQ multiplex PCR was the method, and the copy in TCRdb shows in-frame clones only, minus some. The table lists hundreds of thousands of clones, around 87% of them singletons. The CDR3 is 15 amino acids. Trimming pared 0 bases from V and 5 bases from J, leaving 11 bases between. CDR1 and CDR2 from the germline V gene are LNHNV and YYDKDF (reference sequence). This sample also belongs to another study, concerning human thymus T cells. Turning to that study: Corrective surgery for congenital heart defects was being performed on the healthy Finnish infants who were the donors. The study used thymus tissue resected during corrective heart surgery. Apparent skewing of V and J gene usage characterized both thymic and blood repertoires. In unrelated individuals, thymic repertoires overlapped highly, according to related research.

The rearrangement joins TRBV15 to TRBJ1-5; D possibly corresponds to TRBD1 (5 bases). Sequencing was done on a sample of thymocytes. The sequence derives from a boy younger than two with a congenital heart defect. This CDR3 reads CATSRDGREDQPQHF. DNA of the CDR3: TGTGCCACCAGCAGAGACGGCAGGGAGGATCAGCCCCAGCATTTT.